The rows below give T cell receptor beta chains drawn from one sample of a study of blood T cell repertoires in COVID-19. Sequencing used immunoSEQ multiplex PCR; TCRdb keeps in-frame clones, though not all of them. This table holds about 220,000 clones, 70% to 90% found once. The sample consisted of peripheral blood. The receptor set was obtained from a man aged 45-65 years who had recovered from COVID-19. The CDR3 runs from the conserved cysteine through the conserved F or W. Each record gives: V gene, clone size, J gene, D gene, CDR3 protein, CDR3 DNA. A D gene is named only where the DNA matches it firmly. Only part of the rows carry a size: once, few, many, or a class if the clone is expanded.

>TRBV11-2|NA|TRBJ1-6|NA
CASSLRQETYNSPLHF
TGTGCCAGCAGCTTGCGACAGGAAACCTATAATTCACCCCTCCACTTT
>TRBV19|NA|TRBJ2-1|TRBD2
CASSSLKSGTYNEQFF
TGTGCCAGTAGTAGCCTAAAAAGCGGGACCTACAATGAGCAGTTCTTC
>TRBV11-3|NA|TRBJ2-1|TRBD2
CASSPGGDFVEQFF
TGTGCCAGCAGCCCGGGGGGGGATTTTGTTGAGCAGTTCTTC
>TRBV19|NA|TRBJ1-6|TRBD1
CASSIWTGDSPLHF
TGTGCCAGTAGTATCTGGACAGGGGATTCACCCCTCCACTTT
>TRBV11-3|NA|TRBJ2-2|NA
CASSSTGQMNTGELFF
TGTGCCAGCAGTTCAACGGGACAAATGAACACCGGGGAGCTGTTTTTT
>TRBV15|NA|TRBJ1-1|TRBD1
CATSSGQGITEAFF
TGTGCCACCAGCTCTGGACAGGGGATCACTGAAGCTTTCTTT
>TRBV21-1|NA|TRBJ2-6|NA
CASSFGQGFSGANVLTF
TGTGCCAGCAGCTTTGGACAGGGCTTTTCTGGGGCCAACGTCCTGACTTTC
>TRBV27|NA|TRBJ2-7|TRBD1
CASSLISGGLYEQYF
TGTGCCAGCAGTTTAATCTCAGGGGGCCTCTACGAGCAGTACTTC
>TRBV19|NA|TRBJ2-7|NA
CASSIRAQTSYEQYF
TGTGCCAGTAGTATCCGAGCGCAAACCTCCTACGAGCAGTACTTC
>TRBV19|NA|TRBJ2-2|TRBD2
CASKRTSLATGELFF
TGTGCCAGTAAGAGGACTAGCCTCGCCACCGGGGAGCTGTTTTTT
>TRBV29-1|NA|TRBJ2-2|TRBD1
CSIQTGAVNTGELFF
TGCAGTATACAGACAGGGGCAGTAAACACCGGGGAGCTGTTTTTT
>TRBV24-1|NA|TRBJ2-1|TRBD2
CATSDLRTSGSNEQFF
TGTGCCACCAGTGATTTGAGGACTAGCGGGAGCAATGAGCAGTTCTTC
>TRBV27|NA|TRBJ2-3|TRBD2
CASSLTLLAGGLPDTQYF
TGTGCCAGCAGTTTAACCCTACTAGCGGGAGGGCTCCCAGATACGCAGTATTTT
>TRBV19|once|TRBJ2-2|TRBD1
CASSIPRTGRSTGELFF
TGTGCCAGTAGTATACCCCGGACAGGGAGGAGTACCGGGGAGCTGTTTTTT
>TRBV28|NA|TRBJ2-1|TRBD1
CASSLRTGDNEQFF
TGTGCCAGCAGTTTACGGACAGGGGACAATGAGCAGTTCTTC
>TRBV28|NA|TRBJ2-7|NA
CASSPLGMVYEQYF
TGTGCCAGCAGTCCCCTCGGGATGGTGTACGAGCAGTACTTC
>TRBV27|NA|TRBJ1-1|TRBD1
CASSLNRGQREAFF
TGTGCCAGCAGTTTGAACAGGGGGCAGCGTGAAGCTTTCTTT
>TRBV7-6|NA|TRBJ2-3|NA
CASSLPRGTTTDTQYF
TGTGCCAGCAGCTTACCCAGGGGCACTACCACAGATACGCAGTATTTT
>TRBV7-6|NA|TRBJ2-1|TRBD2
CASSLGGSGREQFF
TGTGCCAGCAGCTTAGGGGGTAGCGGGAGGGAACAGTTCTTC
>TRBV7-2|NA|TRBJ2-7|TRBD1
CASSGRDREWSDEQYF
TGTGCCAGCAGCGGCCGGGACAGGGAGTGGTCTGACGAGCAGTACTTC
>TRBV3-1/TRBV3-2|NA|TRBJ2-7|TRBD1
CASSPPTGTAYF
TGTGCCAGCAGCCCTCCCACCGGGACAGCGTACTTC
>TRBV12-3/TRBV12-4|NA|TRBJ2-3|NA
CASSFGDTQYF
TGTGCCAGCAGTTTCGGGGATACGCAGTATTTT
>TRBV3-1/TRBV3-2|NA|TRBJ1-5|NA
CASSQGSKDYIGAQHF
TGTGCCAGCAGCCAAGGGAGCAAGGACTACATAGGGGCCCAGCATTTT
>TRBV19|NA|TRBJ1-5|TRBD1
CATSPGGQLLLSNQPQHF
TGTGCCACCTCCCCTGGGGGACAGCTTCTCCTGAGCAATCAGCCCCAGCATTTT
>TRBV15|NA|TRBJ2-7|TRBD1
CATSRGDKGALSYEQYF
TGTGCCACCAGCAGAGGTGACAAGGGGGCTTTGAGTTACGAGCAGTACTTC